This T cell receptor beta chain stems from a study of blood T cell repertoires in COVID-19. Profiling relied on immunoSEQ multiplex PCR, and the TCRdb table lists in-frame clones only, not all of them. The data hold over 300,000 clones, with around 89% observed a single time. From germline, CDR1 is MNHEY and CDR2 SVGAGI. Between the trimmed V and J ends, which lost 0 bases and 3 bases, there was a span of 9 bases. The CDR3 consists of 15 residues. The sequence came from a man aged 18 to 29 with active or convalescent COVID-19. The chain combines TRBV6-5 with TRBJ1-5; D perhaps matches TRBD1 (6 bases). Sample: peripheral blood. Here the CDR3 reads CASSYSTGPNQPQHF. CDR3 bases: TGTGCCAGCAGTTACTCGACAGGCCCCAATCAGCCCCAGCATTTT.